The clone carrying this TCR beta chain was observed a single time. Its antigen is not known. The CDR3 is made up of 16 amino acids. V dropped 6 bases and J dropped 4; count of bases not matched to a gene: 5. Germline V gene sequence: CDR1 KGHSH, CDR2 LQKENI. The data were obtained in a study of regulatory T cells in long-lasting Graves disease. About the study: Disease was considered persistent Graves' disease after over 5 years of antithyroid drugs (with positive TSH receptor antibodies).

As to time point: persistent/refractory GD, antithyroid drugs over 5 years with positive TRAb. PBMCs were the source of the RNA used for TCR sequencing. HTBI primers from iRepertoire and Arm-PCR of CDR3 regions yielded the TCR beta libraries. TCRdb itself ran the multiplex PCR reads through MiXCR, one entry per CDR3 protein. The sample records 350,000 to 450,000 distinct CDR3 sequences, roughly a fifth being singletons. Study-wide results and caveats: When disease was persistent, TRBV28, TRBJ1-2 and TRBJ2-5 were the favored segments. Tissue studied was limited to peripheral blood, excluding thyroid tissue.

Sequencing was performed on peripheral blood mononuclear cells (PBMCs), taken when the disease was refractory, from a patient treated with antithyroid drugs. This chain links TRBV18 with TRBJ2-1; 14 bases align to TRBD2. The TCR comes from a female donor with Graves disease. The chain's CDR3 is CASSRLAGGPYNEQFF. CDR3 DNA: TGTGCCAGCTCGAGACTAGCGGGAGGGCCATACAATGAGCAGTTCTTC.